Listed below are T cell receptor beta chains from one sample, sequenced in a study of cytomegalovirus exposure and HLA in healthy donors. Profiled with immunoSEQ multiplex PCR; TCRdb holds only in-frame clones, not every one. The data show about 100,000 clones, about three quarters seen once. The specimen was PBMCs. The receptors were gathered from a male donor in good health and CMV-seropositive. The CDR3 runs from the conserved cysteine through the conserved F or W. Each record gives: D gene, clone size, J gene, V gene, CDR3 DNA, CDR3 protein. A D gene is named only where the DNA matches it firmly. Only part of the rows carry a size: once, few, many, or a class if the clone is expanded.

- - TRBJ1-1 TRBV5-8 TGTGCCAGCAGCCCGGTCACCCATATTACTGAAGCTTTCTTT CASSPVTHITEAFF
TRBD2 - TRBJ2-7 TRBV7-8 TGTGCCAGCAGCTTAGGACTAGCGGGGGGCATCTCCTACGAGCAGTACTTC CASSLGLAGGISYEQYF
TRBD2 - TRBJ2-7 TRBV10-1 TGCGCCAGCAGTGAGTTAAGCGGGGGACTCTCCTACGAGCAGTACTTC CASSELSGGLSYEQYF
TRBD1 few TRBJ1-1 TRBV13 TGTGCCAGCAGCTTAAGGACAGGGTATACTGAAGCTTTCTTT CASSLRTGYTEAFF
TRBD1 - TRBJ1-1 TRBV2 TGTGCCAGCAGTGAGTCTCAGGGGGAGAACACTGAAGCTTTCTTT CASSESQGENTEAFF
- few TRBJ2-7 TRBV7-9 TGTGCCAGCAGCTTGGGGGACACCCCCTCCTACGAGCAGTACTTC CASSLGDTPSYEQYF
- - TRBJ1-2 TRBV15 TGTGCCACCAGCAGAGATTCTCCCTCCGGCTACACCTTC CATSRDSPSGYTF
- few TRBJ2-1 TRBV6-4 TGTGCCAGCAGTGAAAATAAGGCAGGGGATTACAATGAGCAGTTCTTC CASSENKAGDYNEQFF
- few TRBJ2-1 TRBV5-1 TGCGCCAGCAGCCGGGGATCTCGATTCAGCTCCTACAATGAGCAGTTCTTC CASSRGSRFSSYNEQFF
- few TRBJ2-7 TRBV2 TGTGCCAGCAGTGATGACAGTCGAGGGCAGTACTTC CASSDDSRGQYF
TRBD1 - TRBJ1-4 TRBV5-4 TGTGCCAGCAGCCCTCAGGGACAGAATGAAAAACTGTTTTTT CASSPQGQNEKLFF
- - TRBJ2-7 TRBV2 TGTGCCAGCAGTGAAGTACGGGGTTTCTACGAGCAGTACTTC CASSEVRGFYEQYF
TRBD2 - TRBJ2-5 TRBV5-1 TGCGCCAGCAGCTTGGTCTTCCGTGAGGGAGGGGAGACCCAGTACTTC CASSLVFREGGETQYF
- - TRBJ2-3 TRBV6-1 TGTGCCAGCAGTGAAGACCGGGGTTTGGATACGCAGTATTTT CASSEDRGLDTQYF
TRBD2 - TRBJ2-7 TRBV7-2 TGTGCCAGCAGCTTAGACTCCGGGCGGGGGGGCGAGCAGTACTTC CASSLDSGRGGEQYF
TRBD1 - TRBJ2-1 TRBV19 TGTGCCAGTAGCCAGATTAATTACGTGACAGGGTATTTCTTC CASSQINYVTGYFF
TRBD1 - TRBJ2-7 TRBV18 TGTGCCAGCTCCCGGACAGGTTGGGACGAGCAGTACTTC CASSRTGWDEQYF